This TCR beta chain was sequenced in a study of identifying expanded T cells in peripheral blood. A word on this clone: Its antigen remains unidentified.

Whole-study results and caveats: Approximately 2-week clone count variance significantly increased as total template count grew. Technical replicates showed roughly 1.2 changed clones; roughly two weeks 15 to 20; four weeks 19.

Collection occurred without any documented infections or immune events in donors. The repertoire was sequenced with immunoSEQ multiplex PCR; TCRdb's copy has only in-frame clones and lacks some. In the table there are 60,000 to 65,000 clones, approximately 80% of which are singletons. The CDR3 covers 19 residues. V lost 3 bases and J lost 5; bases outside the gene matches: 14. Germline V CDR1 and CDR2: SGDLS, YYNGEE. This receptor was identified in a person between 18 and 75 years old in good health. The V and J genes are TRBV9 and TRBJ2-3; 14 nucleotides line up with TRBD2. Sequencing input: blood. Written as DNA, the CDR3 is TGTGCCAGCAGCGAGAGGATGACTAGCGGGGGGGCCCGGGAAGATACGCAGTATTTT. Translated, it gives CASSERMTSGGAREDTQYF.